This entry describes one T cell receptor beta chain. The antigen remains unidentified. This sample was taken from a study of cytomegalovirus exposure and HLA in healthy donors. At the level of the study: The approximately 130 validation repertoires and the roughly 700 first-cohort repertoires shared a platform, a later analysis reported.

The method was immunoSEQ multiplex PCR; TCRdb's version includes in-frame clones alone and lacks a portion of them. The sample lists about 240,000 clones, around 88% occurring once. Study-level findings and limits: The study put 150 or so TCR beta chains on its list as cytomegalovirus-associated.

Trimming at V came to 9 bases and at J to 2 bases, leaving 11 bases not matched to a gene. The CDR3 length is 15 residues. Germline V gene lookup returns CDR1 MNHEY and CDR2 SVGAGI. The donors were part of the validation cohort of 95 to 150 subjects. That cohort was separate from the first cohort, which comprised fewer than 800 subjects. The gene calls are TRBV6-5 and TRBJ2-3, with TRBD1 identical over 7 bases. The clonotype was recovered from a woman aged 30 to 39 in good health and CMV-seropositive. Specimen: PBMCs. CDR3 protein: CASGRQGKDTDTQYF. CDR3 bases: TGTGCCAGTGGGAGACAGGGCAAGGACACAGATACGCAGTATTTT.